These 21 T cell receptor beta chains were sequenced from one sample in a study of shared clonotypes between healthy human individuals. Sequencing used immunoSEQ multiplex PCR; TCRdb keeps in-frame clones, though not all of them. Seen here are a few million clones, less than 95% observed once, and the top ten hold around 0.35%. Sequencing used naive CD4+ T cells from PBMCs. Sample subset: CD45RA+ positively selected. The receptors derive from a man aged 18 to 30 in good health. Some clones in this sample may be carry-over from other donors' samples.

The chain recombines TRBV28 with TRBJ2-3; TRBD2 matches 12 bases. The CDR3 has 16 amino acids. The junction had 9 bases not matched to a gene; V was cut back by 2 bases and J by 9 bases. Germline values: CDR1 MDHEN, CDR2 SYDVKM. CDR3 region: CASSLGTSGPIGTQYF. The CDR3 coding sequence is TGTGCCAGCAGTTTAGGGACTAGCGGGCCCATAGGAACGCAGTATTTT. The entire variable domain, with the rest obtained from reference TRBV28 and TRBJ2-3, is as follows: DVKVTQSSRYLVKRTGEKVFLECVQDMDHENMFWYRQDPGLGLRLIYFSYDVKMKEKGDIPEGYSVSREKKERFSLILESASTNQTSMYLCASSLGTSGPIGTQYFGPGTRLTVL.

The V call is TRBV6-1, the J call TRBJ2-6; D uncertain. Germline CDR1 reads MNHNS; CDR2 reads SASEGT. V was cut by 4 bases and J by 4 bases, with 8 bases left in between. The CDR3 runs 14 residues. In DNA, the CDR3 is TGTGCCAGCAGTGGGGCATACGGGGCCAACGTCCTGACTTTC. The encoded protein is CASSGAYGANVLTF.

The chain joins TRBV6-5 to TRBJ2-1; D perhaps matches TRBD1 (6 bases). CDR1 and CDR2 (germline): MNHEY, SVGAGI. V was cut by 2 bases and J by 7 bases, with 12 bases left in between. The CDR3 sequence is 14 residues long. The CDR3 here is CASSYGGPRNEQFF. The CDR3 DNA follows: TGTGCCAGCAGTTACGGGGGCCCGAGGAATGAGCAGTTCTTC.

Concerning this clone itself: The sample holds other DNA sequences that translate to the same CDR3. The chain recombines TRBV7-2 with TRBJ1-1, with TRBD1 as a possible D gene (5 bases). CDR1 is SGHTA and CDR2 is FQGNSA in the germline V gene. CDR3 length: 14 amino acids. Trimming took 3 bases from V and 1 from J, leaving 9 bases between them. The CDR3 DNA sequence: TGTGCCAGCAGCTTGGGACGGTGGAACACTGAAGCTTTCTTT. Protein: CASSLGRWNTEAFF.

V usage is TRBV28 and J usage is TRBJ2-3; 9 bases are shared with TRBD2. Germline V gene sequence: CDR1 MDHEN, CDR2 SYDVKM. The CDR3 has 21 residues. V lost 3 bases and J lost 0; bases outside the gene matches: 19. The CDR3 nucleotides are TGTGCCAGCAGTTTTCCCCTCCCGGTTCAGCGGGGGGCTACTAGCACAGATACGCAGTATTTT. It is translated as CASSFPLPVQRGATSTDTQYF.

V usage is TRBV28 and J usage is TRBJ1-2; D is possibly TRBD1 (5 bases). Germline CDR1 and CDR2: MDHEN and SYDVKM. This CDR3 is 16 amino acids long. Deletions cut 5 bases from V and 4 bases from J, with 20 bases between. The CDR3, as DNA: TGTGCCAGCAGTACTACCGCAGGGTCCGACCTCTATGGCTACACCTTC. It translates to CASSTTAGSDLYGYTF.

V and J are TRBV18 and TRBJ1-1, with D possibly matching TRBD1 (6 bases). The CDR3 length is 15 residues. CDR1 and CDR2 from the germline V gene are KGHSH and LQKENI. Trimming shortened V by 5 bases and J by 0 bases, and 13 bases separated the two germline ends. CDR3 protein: CASSKGGVLNTEAFF. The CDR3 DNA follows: TGTGCCAGCTCAAAGGGGGGGGTACTGAACACTGAAGCTTTCTTT.

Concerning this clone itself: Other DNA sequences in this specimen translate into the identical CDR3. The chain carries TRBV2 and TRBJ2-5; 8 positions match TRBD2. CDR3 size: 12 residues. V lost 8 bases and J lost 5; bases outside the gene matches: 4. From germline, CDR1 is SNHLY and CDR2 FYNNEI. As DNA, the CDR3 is TGTGCCAGCTCGGGAGGGCCTGAGACCCAGTACTTC. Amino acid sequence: CASSGGPETQYF.

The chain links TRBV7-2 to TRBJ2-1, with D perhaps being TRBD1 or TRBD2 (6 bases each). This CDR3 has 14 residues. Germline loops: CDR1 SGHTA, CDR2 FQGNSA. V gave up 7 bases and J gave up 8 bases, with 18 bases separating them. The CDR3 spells CASTPSSGGDEQFF. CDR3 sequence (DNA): TGTGCCAGCACCCCATCCTCCGGGGGCGATGAGCAGTTCTTC.

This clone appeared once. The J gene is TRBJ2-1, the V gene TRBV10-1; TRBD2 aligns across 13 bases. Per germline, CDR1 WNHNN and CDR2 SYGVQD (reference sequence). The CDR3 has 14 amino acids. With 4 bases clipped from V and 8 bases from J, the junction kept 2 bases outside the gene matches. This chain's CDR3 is CASSGLAGGYEQFF. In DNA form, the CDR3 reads TGCGCCAGCAGTGGACTAGCGGGAGGCTATGAGCAGTTCTTC.

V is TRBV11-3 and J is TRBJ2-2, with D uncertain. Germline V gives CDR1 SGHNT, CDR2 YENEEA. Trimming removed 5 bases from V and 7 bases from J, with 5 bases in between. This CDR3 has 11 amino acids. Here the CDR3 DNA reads TGTGCCAGCAGCCTGAACGGGGAGCTGTTTTTT. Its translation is CASSLNGELFF.

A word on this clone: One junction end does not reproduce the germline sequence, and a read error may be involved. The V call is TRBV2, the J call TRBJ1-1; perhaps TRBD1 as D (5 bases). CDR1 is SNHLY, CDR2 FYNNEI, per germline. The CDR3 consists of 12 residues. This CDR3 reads CASKLGGELDRF. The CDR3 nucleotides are TGTGCCAGCAAACTTGGGGGGGAGCTGGACCGCTTT.

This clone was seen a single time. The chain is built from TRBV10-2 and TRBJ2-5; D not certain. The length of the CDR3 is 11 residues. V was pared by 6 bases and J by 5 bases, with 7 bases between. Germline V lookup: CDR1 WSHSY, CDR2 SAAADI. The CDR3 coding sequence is TGCGCCAGCAGCCCCCGGGAGACCCAGTACTTC. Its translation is CASSPRETQYF.

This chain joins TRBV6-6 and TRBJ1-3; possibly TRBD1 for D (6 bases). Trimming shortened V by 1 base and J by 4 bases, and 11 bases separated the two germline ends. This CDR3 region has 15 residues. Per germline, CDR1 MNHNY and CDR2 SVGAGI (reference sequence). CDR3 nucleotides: TGTGCCAGCAGTTACTTTTACAGGGACGGAAACACCATATATTTT. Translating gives CASSYFYRDGNTIYF.

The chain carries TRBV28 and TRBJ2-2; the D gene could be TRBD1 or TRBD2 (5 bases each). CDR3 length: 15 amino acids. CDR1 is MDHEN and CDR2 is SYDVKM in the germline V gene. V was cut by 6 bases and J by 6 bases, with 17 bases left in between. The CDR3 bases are TGTGCCAGCAGAGAAGGGACCCGGGGCGCCGGGGAGCTGTTTTTT. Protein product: CASREGTRGAGELFF. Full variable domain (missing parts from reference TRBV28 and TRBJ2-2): DVKVTQSSRYLVKRTGEKVFLECVQDMDHENMFWYRQDPGLGLRLIYFSYDVKMKEKGDIPEGYSVSREKKERFSLILESASTNQTSMYLCASREGTRGAGELFFGEGSRLTVL.

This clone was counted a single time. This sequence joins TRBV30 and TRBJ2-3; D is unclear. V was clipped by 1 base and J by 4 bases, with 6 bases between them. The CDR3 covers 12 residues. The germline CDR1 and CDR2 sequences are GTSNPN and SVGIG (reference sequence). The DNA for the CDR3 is TGTGCCTGGAGTGGAACCCCAGATACGCAGTATTTT. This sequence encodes CAWSGTPDTQYF.

Here the CDR3 DNA reads TGTGCCAGCAGTGAAGGGCACAACTATGGCTACACCTTC. Residues: CASSEGHNYGYTF. V gene TRBV2 combines with J gene TRBJ1-2; D is unclear. Trimming pared 1 base from V and 2 bases from J, leaving 5 bases between. The germline V gene has CDR1 SNHLY and CDR2 FYNNEI. CDR3 length: 13 residues.

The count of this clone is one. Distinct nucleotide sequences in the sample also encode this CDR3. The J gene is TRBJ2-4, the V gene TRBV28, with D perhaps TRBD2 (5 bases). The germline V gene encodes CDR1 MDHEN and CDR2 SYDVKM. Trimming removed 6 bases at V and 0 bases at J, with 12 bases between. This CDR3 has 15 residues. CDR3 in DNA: TGTGCCAGCAGCCCGCCTGGACTAGCCAAAAACATTCAGTACTTC. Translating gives CASSPPGLAKNIQYF.

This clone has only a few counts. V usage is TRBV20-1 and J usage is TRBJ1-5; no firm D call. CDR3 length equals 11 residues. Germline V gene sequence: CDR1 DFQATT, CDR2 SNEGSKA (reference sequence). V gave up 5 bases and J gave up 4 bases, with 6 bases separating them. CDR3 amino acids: CSAANNQPQHF. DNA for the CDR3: TGCAGTGCTGCAAATAATCAGCCCCAGCATTTT.

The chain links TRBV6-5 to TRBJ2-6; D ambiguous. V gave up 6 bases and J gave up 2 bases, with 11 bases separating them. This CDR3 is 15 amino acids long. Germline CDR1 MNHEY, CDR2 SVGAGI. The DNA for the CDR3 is TGTGCCAGCAGCCCCAGTTCTGCTGGGGCCAACGTCCTGACTTTC. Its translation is CASSPSSAGANVLTF.

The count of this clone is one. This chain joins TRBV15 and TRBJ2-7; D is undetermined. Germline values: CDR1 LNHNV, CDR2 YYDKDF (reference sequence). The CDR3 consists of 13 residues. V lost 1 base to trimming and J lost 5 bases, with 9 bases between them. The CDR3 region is CATSRVRSNEQYF. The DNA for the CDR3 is TGTGCCACCAGCAGAGTTCGGAGTAACGAGCAGTACTTC.